The 26 T cell receptor beta chains reported below all come from one sample, sequenced in a study of radiation and T cells in renal cell carcinoma. Time point defined: blood 2 weeks post-SBRT. Treatment indicated: 15 Gy SBRT to primary tumor, nephrectomy 4 weeks later. Sequencing used immunoSEQ multiplex PCR; TCRdb keeps in-frame clones, though not all of them. Of more than 95,000 clones detected, around 82% appear once; the ten largest clones hold roughly 6.2%. The sample here was blood, taken from a patient whose treatment included radiotherapy and nephrectomy. The receptor set was obtained from a man over 45 with renal cell carcinoma.

This sequence joins TRBV28 and TRBJ1-1; a possible D gene is TRBD1 (5 bases). There are 14 residues in the CDR3. Germline lookup yields CDR1 MDHEN and CDR2 SYDVKM. V dropped 2 bases and J dropped 8 bases, with 15 bases sitting between them. The CDR3 protein is CASSLVRRGGEAFF. The CDR3 DNA is TGTGCCAGCAGTTTAGTCCGTCGGGGGGGAGAAGCTTTCTTT.

This chain uses TRBV7-6 with TRBJ1-1; D is undetermined. The ends were cut back, 7 bases at V and 2 bases at J, with 17 bases in the middle. The CDR3 is 15 residues long. Germline lookup yields CDR1 SGHVS and CDR2 FNYEAQ. The CDR3 region has the DNA TGTGCCAGCACCCCGGGAGCCGGGGTTAACACTGAAGCTTTCTTT. Protein sequence: CASTPGAGVNTEAFF.

The chain joins TRBV5-1 to TRBJ1-2, with TRBD1 matching over 8 bases. The CDR3 consists of 16 residues. J gave up 3 bases and V 4 bases, and 11 bases lay outside the gene matches. Germline V gene sequence: CDR1 SGHRS, CDR2 YFSETQ. CDR3 amino acids: CASSPGRGQGHYGYTF. CDR3 nucleotide sequence: TGCGCCAGCAGCCCCGGCCGAGGACAGGGACACTATGGCTACACCTTC.

V usage is TRBV7-2 and J usage is TRBJ2-5, with 9 bases fitting TRBD2. CDR1 and CDR2 from the germline V gene are SGHTA and FQGNSA. CDR3 length equals 14 residues. V lost 5 bases, J lost 5 bases, and 6 bases stayed unmatched. The CDR3 DNA sequence: TGTGCCAGCAGCGACCTAGCGGGGCGGGAGACCCAGTACTTC. The encoded protein is CASSDLAGRETQYF.

The chain is built from TRBV14 and TRBJ2-1; the match to TRBD2 covers 8 bases. CDR1 is SGHDN and CDR2 is FVKESK in the germline V gene. The J segment lost 9 bases and the V segment lost 0 bases, leaving 10 bases of the junction unmatched. CDR3 length: 16 residues. Written as DNA, the CDR3 is TGTGCCAGCAGCCAAGAGGGAGAGGGACTAGTATCTGAGCAGTTCTTC. Translation gives CASSQEGEGLVSEQFF.

This chain connects TRBV2 to TRBJ1-6; 10 bases align to TRBD1. Trimming took 5 bases from V and 6 from J; bases not matched to a gene: 7. Germline-derived CDR1 and CDR2 are SNHLY and FYNNEI. The CDR3 has 16 residues. In DNA form, the CDR3 reads TGTGCCAGCAGTTCCGGGACAGGGGATGGTAATTCACCCCTCCACTTT. Encoded protein: CASSSGTGDGNSPLHF.

The chain couples TRBV30 to TRBJ2-4; 7 bases are a match to TRBD1. Per germline, CDR1 GTSNPN and CDR2 SVGIG (reference sequence). Germline trimming cut 0 bases from V and 4 bases from J; bases unmatched to any gene: 0. This CDR3 spans 13 amino acids. In nucleotides, the CDR3 is TGTGCCTGGAGTGTACAGGGGAAAAACATTCAGTACTTC. This encodes CAWSVQGKNIQYF.

V and J are TRBV7-2 and TRBJ1-2; D is perhaps TRBD1 (5 bases). Germline V lookup: CDR1 SGHTA, CDR2 FQGNSA. The CDR3 has 15 amino acids. V was trimmed by 1 base and J by 3 bases, leaving 12 bases between them. This CDR3 is CASSLDPGIYYGYTF. In DNA form, the CDR3 reads TGTGCCAGCAGCTTAGATCCAGGGATCTACTATGGCTACACCTTC.

The CDR3 reads CASSDALSCLQHF. CDR3 nucleotides: TGTGCCAGCAGTGATGCTTTATCGTGTCTCCAGCATTTT. This sequence joins TRBV6-4 and TRBJ1-5; D is uncertain. This CDR3 comprises 13 residues. V was pared by 3 bases and J by 12 bases, with 15 bases between. Germline loops: CDR1 MRHNA, CDR2 SNTAGT.

The chain carries TRBV10-3 and TRBJ1-2; no reliable D call. V was cut by 3 bases and J by 4 bases, with 12 bases left in between. The germline CDR1 and CDR2 sequences are ENHRY and SYGVKD. CDR3 length: 14 amino acids. The CDR3 loop is CAISDAGLGYGYTF. CDR3 DNA sequence: TGTGCCATCAGTGATGCGGGTTTGGGCTATGGCTACACCTTC.

V gene TRBV30 combines with J gene TRBJ1-1; a possible D gene is TRBD1 (5 bases). V gave up 0 bases and J gave up 4 bases, with 12 bases separating them. The CDR3 is 14 residues long. CDR1 is GTSNPN and CDR2 is SVGIG in the germline V gene (reference sequence). CDR3 region: CAWSVERGITEAFF. CDR3 in DNA: TGTGCCTGGAGTGTAGAGAGGGGAATCACTGAAGCTTTCTTT.

V and J are TRBV5-1 and TRBJ2-7; 8 nucleotides line up with TRBD1. Germline V lookup: CDR1 SGHRS, CDR2 YFSETQ. V shed 4 bases, J shed 3 bases, and the junction held 3 bases outside the gene matches. CDR3 size: 13 residues. CDR3 amino acids: CASSGDRFYEQYF. The CDR3 nucleotides are TGCGCCAGCAGCGGGGACAGGTTCTACGAGCAGTACTTC.

The chain is built from TRBV27 and TRBJ2-3; D gene unclear. The V end was cut by 2 bases, the J end by 0 bases, with 9 bases between. The CDR3 loop spans 15 amino acids. CDR1 and CDR2 (germline): MNHEY, SMNVEV (reference sequence). The CDR3 DNA follows: TGTGCCAGCAGTTTAACGAGGTTTAGCACAGATACGCAGTATTTT. It specifies CASSLTRFSTDTQYF.

The chain couples TRBV30 to TRBJ1-2; no clear D. The CDR3 covers 13 residues. Germline CDR1 GTSNPN, CDR2 SVGIG (reference sequence). V was trimmed by 0 bases and J by 6 bases, leaving 11 bases between them. The CDR3: CAWSVGPANGYTF. The DNA for the CDR3 is TGTGCCTGGAGTGTAGGCCCAGCAAATGGCTACACCTTC.

This chain links TRBV5-1 with TRBJ2-5, with D hard to call. The CDR3 is made up of 13 amino acids. CDR1 is SGHRS and CDR2 is YFSETQ in the germline V gene. Deletions cut 4 bases from V and 1 base from J, with 8 bases between. The CDR3 bases are TGCGCCAGCAGCCCCATAACCCAAGAGACCCAGTACTTC. It yields the protein CASSPITQETQYF. Combining the CDR3 with reference TRBV5-1 and TRBJ2-5 gives the whole variable domain KAGVTQTPRYLIKTRGQQVTLSCSPISGHRSVSWYQQTPGQGLQFLFEYFSETQRNKGNFPGRFSGRQFSNSRSEMNVSTLELGDSALYLCASSPITQETQYFGPGTRLLVL.

For the CDR3, the DNA is TGTGCCAGCTTTGGGTACGAGCAGTACTTC. This gives the protein CASFGYEQYF. The gene calls are TRBV6-1 and TRBJ2-7; D is unresolved. The CDR3 loop spans 10 amino acids. Between the trimmed V and J ends, which lost 8 bases and 4 bases, there was a span of 6 bases. CDR1 and CDR2 from the germline V gene are MNHNS and SASEGT.

The rearrangement joins TRBV7-8 to TRBJ1-2; D not resolved. Per the germline V gene, CDR1 is SGHVS and CDR2 is FQNEAQ. V was shortened by 4 bases and J by 5 bases, with 8 bases between the two germline ends. The CDR3 is 12 residues long. As DNA, the CDR3 is TGTGCCAGCAGCTGGACCGTATATGGCTACACCTTC. The encoded protein is CASSWTVYGYTF.

CDR3 nucleotides: TGTGCCAGCAGTGACTCCGCCGGGCACACTGAAGCTTTCTTT. This encodes CASSDSAGHTEAFF. The genes are TRBV2 and TRBJ1-1; D unclear. The germline V gene encodes CDR1 SNHLY and CDR2 FYNNEI. V lost 3 bases and J 3 bases, leaving 11 bases between the germline ends. This CDR3 is 14 amino acids long. Supplemented by reference TRBV2 and TRBJ1-1, the full variable domain reads EPEVTQTPSHQVTQMGQEVILRCVPISNHLYFYWYRQILGQKVEFLVSFYNNEISEKSEIFDDQFSVERPDGSNFTLKIRSTKLEDSAMYFCASSDSAGHTEAFFGQGTRLTVV.

The V call is TRBV11-3, the J call TRBJ2-7, with TRBD1 matching 7 bases. The CDR3 runs to 15 residues. Germline CDR1 is SGHNT and CDR2 is YENEEA. The junction had 9 bases not matched to a gene; V was cut back by 5 bases and J by 2 bases. Here the CDR3 DNA reads TGTGCCAGCAGCCCGTCGACACAGGGGCCCTACGAGCAGTACTTC. It translates to CASSPSTQGPYEQYF.

This chain connects TRBV5-1 to TRBJ2-5; D is ambiguous. Trimming removed 6 bases from V and 5 bases from J, with 14 bases in between. Looked up from germline, CDR1 is SGHRS and CDR2 is YFSETQ. The CDR3 spans 13 residues. The CDR3 loop reads CASTMTGEETQYF. CDR3 DNA sequence: TGCGCCAGCACCATGACCGGTGAGGAGACCCAGTACTTC. The complete variable domain, with remaining parts taken from reference TRBV5-1 and TRBJ2-5, reads KAGVTQTPRYLIKTRGQQVTLSCSPISGHRSVSWYQQTPGQGLQFLFEYFSETQRNKGNFPGRFSGRQFSNSRSEMNVSTLELGDSALYLCASTMTGEETQYFGPGTRLLVL.

The V and J genes are TRBV28 and TRBJ2-7; D is ambiguous. The V end lost 3 bases, the J end lost 4 bases, and 13 bases lay between the germline ends. The CDR3 spans 14 residues. The germline CDR1 and CDR2 sequences are MDHEN and SYDVKM. For the CDR3, the DNA is TGTGCCAGCAGTTTGGGCATCGACCCTTACGAGCAGTACTTC. Its protein product is CASSLGIDPYEQYF. The full variable domain, rest sourced from reference TRBV28 and TRBJ2-7, is DVKVTQSSRYLVKRTGEKVFLECVQDMDHENMFWYRQDPGLGLRLIYFSYDVKMKEKGDIPEGYSVSREKKERFSLILESASTNQTSMYLCASSLGIDPYEQYFGPGTRLTVT.

The CDR3 region is CASRPDRGANSPLHF. The CDR3, as DNA: TGTGCCAGTAGGCCGGACCGGGGAGCGAATTCACCCCTCCACTTT. The chain uses TRBV19 and TRBJ1-6, with D uncertain. Germline loops: CDR1 LNHDA, CDR2 SQIVND (reference sequence). The CDR3 covers 15 residues. V lost 6 bases and J lost 7, with 16 bases in between.

This chain connects TRBV5-4 to TRBJ2-1, with 10 bases that match TRBD2. With 1 base clipped from V and 6 bases from J, the junction kept 7 bases outside the gene matches. Germline loops: CDR1 SGHNT, CDR2 YYREEE (reference sequence). This CDR3 has 16 amino acids. This CDR3 reads CASSLPLAGARNEQFF. DNA of the CDR3: TGTGCCAGCAGCTTGCCTCTAGCGGGGGCTCGCAATGAGCAGTTCTTC.

The chain recombines TRBV25-1 with TRBJ2-1; D uncertain. The CDR3 sequence is 13 residues long. The V gene lost 2 bases and the J gene lost 7 bases, with 9 bases spanning the gap. The germline CDR1 and CDR2 sequences are MGHDK and SYGVNS. CDR3 region: CASSEEMSNEQFF. DNA of the CDR3: TGTGCCAGCAGTGAAGAAATGTCAAATGAGCAGTTCTTC.

The chain employs TRBV29-1 and TRBJ2-3; D ambiguous. V was cut by 8 bases and J by 3 bases, with 9 bases left in between. The CDR3 consists of 11 residues. Germline CDR1 is SQVTM and CDR2 is ANQGSEA. CDR3 in amino acids: CSKAETDTQYF. For the CDR3, the DNA is TGCAGCAAAGCTGAGACAGATACGCAGTATTTT.

The chain couples TRBV18 to TRBJ2-7, with TRBD2 matching 7 bases. Losses at the gene ends were 4 bases for V and 0 bases for J; bases not matched to a gene: 6. The CDR3 has 15 amino acids. CDR1 is KGHSH, CDR2 LQKENI, per germline. The CDR3 DNA is TGTGCCAGCTCACTTGGGGGGGAGAGCTCCTACGAGCAGTACTTC. Its protein is CASSLGGESSYEQYF.